This T cell receptor beta chain stems from a study of molecular identifiers for immune sequencing clone quantification (dated by TCRdb to 2017 to 2018). Study-wide context: For a replicate experiment, RNA from roughly 20,000 or 100,000 naive CD8 T cells was divided into five aliquots, of which four were sequenced. This methods study benchmarked molecular-identifier clustering-based TCR repertoire sequencing (MIDCIRS) and TCR RNA copy counting, using CD8 T cells to do so. The study at large found these results: Spiked-in Jurkat TCR RNA equivalent to a single cell was reported to be detectable even among approximately 1 million naive CD8 T cells. The naive libraries included spiked-in Jurkat TCR RNA (roughly eleven copies' worth), and this Jurkat TCR RNA is not part of the donor repertoire. Around 2.8 recovered TCR RNA copies per cell were obtained by modeling, versus about 9.7 by digital PCR, implying a capture efficiency of approximately 27%. When barcode sub-clustering was omitted, TCR diversity was inflated by chimeric consensus sequences, with chimeras reaching as high as 47%. In CMV-specific effector cells, over 98% of molecules were held by clones above 20 RNA copies, whereas under 1% of molecules were held by such clones in naive cells. Identical TCR molecules sharing a barcode could cause highly expanded clone sizes to be underestimated.

Library prep was done by PCR. The run used an Illumina HiSeq 4000. Preparation of bulk TCR libraries followed a previously described approach, with the TCR primers listed in Table S5. The Qiagen AllPrep DNA/RNA kit was used to purify total RNA. Before analysis, reads from multiple sequencing runs of one library were combined. Turning to the authors' computational methods: Reads were retained only if their TCR constant sequence matched exactly, and those retained reads were trimmed to 150 nt and grouped according to their 12-nt molecular barcodes. Reads inside each barcode group were sub-clustered using a 15% Levenshtein threshold, and a quality-weighted consensus sequence was constructed for each RNA molecule. Non-functional sequences were discarded, and so were lower-count sequences lying one edit away from another sequence. Based on fitting two negative binomial distributions, any barcode sub-cluster with under 20% of the maximum read count was discarded. The raw public data were reprocessed by TCRdb itself: fastp quality trimming at Q25, MiXCR clonotype calling, in-frame beta chains only. Rows matching on CDR3 protein sequence are summarized as one entry with the most common DNA and genes. TCRdb's processing, not the authors', yielded these V and J calls. A total of around 89,000 distinct CDR3 sequences appear in this sample, around 20% of them only once. The ten largest clonotypes hold roughly 0.85% of the sample.

Libraries of naive CD8 T cells were built from anywhere between about 19,000 and 1,000,000 sorted cells, with 10%, 30% or 50% of the purified RNA used. Naive CD8 T cells, defined as CD8+CD4-CCR7+CD45RA+, were FACS-sorted into RLT Plus buffer on a BD FACSAria II. To test detection sensitivity, Jurkat RNA equal to around 11 TCR copies was added to samples of about 20,000-1,000,000 naive CD8 T cells. Enrichment of CD8 T cells was done with RosetteSep CD8+ T Cell Enrichment Cocktail plus Ficoll-Paque, and ACK red cell lysis came afterward. This clonotype was recorded at least ten times. The clone's antigen remains unknown. Base qualities are not recorded, but no much larger clone differs from it by a single base. CDR1 SEHNR and CDR2 FQNEAQ are derived from the germline V gene (reference sequence). V trim: 6 bases; J trim: 6 bases; unmatched bases: 7. The CDR3 sequence holds 14 residues, the cysteine and phenylalanine included. Only the CDR3 DNA is retained, 42 bases long and in frame from the first base.

The receptor's source is a human donor in good health. Some libraries in this study had Jurkat cell RNA spiked in. This chain is built from TRBV7-9 and TRBJ2-3, and 9 junctional nucleotides match TRBD2. Sequenced sample: naive CD8+ T cells from blood, with Jurkat cell RNA spiked in. The label giving this sample's cell subset or site can be read as: FACS-sorted CD8+CD4-CCR7+CD45RA+ naive T cells. The DNA is TGTGCCAGCAGACAGGGACTAGCTATGGATACGCAGTATTTT. This yields the protein CASRQGLAMDTQYF.